The rows below give T cell receptor beta chains drawn from one sample of a study of T cell repertoires in cytomegalovirus infection. TCRdb recomputed calls from the reads with MiXCR, one row per CDR3 protein. This sample yields 200,000 to 300,000 distinct CDR3 sequences, of which around 15% are seen a single time; 8.5% to 9% belongs to the top ten. Source material: PBMCs. The receptors come from a human donor in good health (CMV status not recorded). Some clones in this sample may be carry-over from other donors' samples. Each CDR3 is given without its conserved first and last residue. Each record gives: D gene, clone size, V gene, CDR3 protein. A D gene is named only where the DNA matches it firmly. Size is stated for part of the rows, as once, few or many counts, or as a class when the clone is expanded.

D: TRBD1
size: -
V: TRBV19
CDR3: ASSIGVLGQGKNTEAF

D: -
size: few
V: TRBV28
CDR3: ASTPSPGRVGQETQY

D: -
size: -
V: TRBV18
CDR3: ASSPPNGITDTQY

D: TRBD1
size: many
V: TRBV5-1
CDR3: ASSSGRGTGGEQY

D: -
size: many
V: TRBV25-1
CDR3: ASSGASEAF

D: -
size: few
V: TRBV6-1
CDR3: ASSGLPTGELF

D: -
size: many
V: TRBV7-8
CDR3: ASSLAEERYTDTQY

D: -
size: many
V: TRBV28
CDR3: ASSLIGGSNEKLF

D: TRBD1
size: -
V: TRBV6-2/TRBV6-3
CDR3: ASSRLSGTGGYEQY

D: -
size: many
V: TRBV7-9
CDR3: ASSSPNGGPREQY

D: TRBD1
size: -
V: TRBV7-9
CDR3: ASSSDRGRLGNTIY

D: TRBD2
size: many
V: TRBV10-3
CDR3: AISESRGSNTGELF

D: -
size: -
V: TRBV14
CDR3: ASSWGGSSRAF

D: -
size: many
V: TRBV7-2
CDR3: ASSWPIADQETQY

D: -
size: many
V: TRBV7-9
CDR3: ASSISSGPYEQY

D: TRBD2
size: -
V: TRBV5-1
CDR3: ASSLGGVAVEETQY

D: -
size: many
V: TRBV7-9
CDR3: ASSSRGRTQETQY

D: TRBD2
size: few
V: TRBV19
CDR3: ASSPRLAGGHNEQF

D: -
size: many
V: TRBV12-3/TRBV12-4
CDR3: ASSLGPTFSYNEQF

D: TRBD2
size: many
V: TRBV5-4
CDR3: ASSLDNGLATQY

D: -
size: -
V: TRBV20-1
CDR3: SAREELYNEQF

D: TRBD1
size: many
V: TRBV7-6
CDR3: ASSSTGTFSGNTIY

D: -
size: many
V: TRBV5-1
CDR3: ASSLEGAGSPLH

D: TRBD1
size: few
V: TRBV6-2/TRBV6-3
CDR3: ASSPDRAYHNEQF

D: -
size: -
V: TRBV2
CDR3: ASSRGQSSYNEQF

D: -
size: few
V: TRBV25-1
CDR3: ASSVGPGKIPFYGYT

D: -
size: few
V: TRBV6-2/TRBV6-3
CDR3: ASSLLQANTEAF

D: -
size: -
V: TRBV5-1
CDR3: ASSFGGITGELF

D: TRBD2
size: many
V: TRBV7-2
CDR3: ASSLGLAGGQSSYNEQF

D: TRBD2
size: many
V: TRBV28
CDR3: ASSLFASGVASYEQY

D: -
size: -
V: TRBV2
CDR3: ASRDWSYEQY

D: -
size: few
V: TRBV12-3/TRBV12-4
CDR3: ASSLGYPSYEQY

D: -
size: few
V: TRBV15
CDR3: ATSRDLPQANIQY

D: TRBD2
size: many
V: TRBV6-2/TRBV6-3
CDR3: ASSSGLALVDNEQF

D: -
size: many
V: TRBV10-3
CDR3: AISGAEESYNEQF

D: -
size: few
V: TRBV15
CDR3: ATTPRVDAAAIYGYT

D: -
size: many
V: TRBV20-1
CDR3: SAHGALSYEQY

D: -
size: few
V: TRBV19
CDR3: ASSIPGRDGYT

D: TRBD1
size: many
V: TRBV4-1
CDR3: ASSRQGNSYEQY

D: TRBD1
size: few
V: TRBV29-1
CDR3: SVSWDSEAF

D: TRBD2
size: few
V: TRBV10-3
CDR3: AISGGLAGGQITDTQY

D: -
size: many
V: TRBV7-2
CDR3: ASSFLDSTYEQY

D: TRBD1
size: -
V: TRBV5-5
CDR3: ASSPYQGAPVTEAF

D: -
size: few
V: TRBV11-2
CDR3: ASSLDWGGDEQF

D: -
size: many
V: TRBV28
CDR3: ASSNTEAF

D: TRBD1
size: many
V: TRBV7-2
CDR3: ASSLGTGDYNEQF

D: -
size: -
V: TRBV2
CDR3: ASSGRSDSNQPQH

D: -
size: many
V: TRBV7-9
CDR3: ASSPAGGVTF

D: -
size: many
V: TRBV7-2
CDR3: ASSLVWLGTEAF

D: -
size: many
V: TRBV12-3/TRBV12-4
CDR3: ASSPSDGTDTQY

D: -
size: -
V: TRBV29-1
CDR3: SVFSMGENEQY

D: -
size: -
V: TRBV29-1
CDR3: SVKFVLNEQF

D: -
size: -
V: TRBV20-1
CDR3: SAPGRRADTEAF

D: TRBD1
size: many
V: TRBV10-3
CDR3: AISRDREIDGYT

D: -
size: few
V: TRBV3-1
CDR3: ASSQGYFQPQH

D: TRBD2
size: few
V: TRBV10-3
CDR3: AISEPNWPSGEQY

D: -
size: -
V: TRBV7-3
CDR3: ASSLTPRNNEQF